The 10 T cell receptor beta chains below come from one sample, sequenced in a study of blood T cell repertoires in COVID-19. Clones were read by immunoSEQ multiplex PCR, and TCRdb kept only the in-frame ones, dropping some. The data contain 300,000 to 350,000 clones, 80% to 90% of them singletons. What was sequenced was peripheral blood. These receptors originate from a woman in her fifties or sixties with COVID-19, enrolled during active disease.

The rearrangement uses TRBV29-1 and TRBJ1-4; a possible D gene is TRBD1 (5 bases). V dropped 7 bases and J dropped 8 bases, with 20 bases sitting between them. The CDR3 length is 14 residues. Germline CDR1 is SQVTM and CDR2 is ANQGSEA. CDR3 sequence (DNA): TGCAGCGCCCGCGCGCCAGGGTTGAAGGAAAAACTGTTTTTT. It yields the protein CSARAPGLKEKLFF. Based on the CDR3 plus reference TRBV29-1 and TRBJ1-4, the full variable domain is SAVISQKPSRDICQRGTSLTIQCQVDSQVTMMFWYRQQPGQSLTLIATANQGSEATYESGFVIDKFPISRPNLTFSTLTVSNMSPEDSSIYLCSARAPGLKEKLFFGSGTQLSVL.

The chain has TRBV6-5 and TRBJ1-3; no clear D. From germline, CDR1 is MNHEY and CDR2 SVGAGI. Trimming stripped 6 bases from V and 8 bases from J, with 14 bases between. The CDR3 covers 13 residues. The CDR3 sequence: CASSPSAGYTIYF. CDR3 coding DNA: TGTGCCAGCAGCCCGTCCGCGGGATACACCATATATTTT.

This chain uses TRBV7-9 with TRBJ2-2; maybe TRBD2 (7 bases). The V end was cut by 2 bases, the J end by 1 base, with 14 bases between. The CDR3 consists of 17 residues. Germline-derived CDR1 and CDR2 are SEHNR and FQNEAQ (reference sequence). CDR3 sequence reads: CASSLMGGTMNTGELFF. CDR3 sequence (DNA): TGTGCCAGCAGCTTAATGGGGGGGACAATGAACACCGGGGAGCTGTTTTTT.

The rearrangement links TRBV27 to TRBJ1-1; possibly TRBD1 for D (6 bases). The V end was cut by 8 bases, the J end by 3 bases, with 25 bases between. The CDR3 is 17 residues long. Germline-derived CDR1 and CDR2 are MNHEY and SMNVEV (reference sequence). The CDR3 sequence: CASGMGGRLGRDTEAFF. CDR3 in DNA: TGTGCCAGCGGGATGGGGGGGCGGTTAGGCCGGGACACTGAAGCTTTCTTT.

CDR3 residues: CAWSVQGATDTQYF. The CDR3 nucleotides are TGTGCCTGGAGTGTCCAGGGGGCCACAGATACGCAGTATTTT. The genes are TRBV30 and TRBJ2-3; 8 positions match TRBD1. V lost 0 bases and J lost 2; bases outside the gene matches: 1. Germline assignment: CDR1 GTSNPN and CDR2 SVGIG (reference sequence). The CDR3 covers 14 residues.

This clone has just one count. V and J are TRBV7-6 and TRBJ2-2, with a tentative D call TRBD2 (7 bases). The CDR3 extends over 16 amino acids. With 2 bases removed from V and 8 bases from J, the gap between germline ends came to 18 bases. Germline V gene lookup returns CDR1 SGHVS and CDR2 FNYEAQ. The CDR3 here is CASSLSGTPLGGELFF. The CDR3 DNA sequence: TGTGCCAGCAGCTTAAGCGGGACACCCCTCGGGGGGGAGCTGTTTTTT.

The chain joins TRBV4-3 to TRBJ2-3, with D perhaps TRBD2 (5 bases). The CDR3 consists of 15 residues. Germline CDR1 LGHNA, CDR2 YSLEER. The V gene lost 1 base and the J gene lost 2 bases, with 10 bases spanning the gap. CDR3 residues: CASSQVTGITDTQYF. CDR3 DNA: TGCGCCAGCAGCCAAGTCACCGGGATCACAGATACGCAGTATTTT.

This clone appeared a few times. The chain carries TRBV24-1 and TRBJ2-5; TRBD2 might be the D (5 bases). The V and J ends lost 5 bases and 5 bases respectively, with 17 bases between them. CDR1 and CDR2 (germline): KGHDR, SFDVKD. The CDR3 covers 15 residues. This chain's CDR3 is CATSGSGHEGETQYF. CDR3 in DNA: TGTGCCACCAGTGGGAGCGGCCACGAAGGGGAGACCCAGTACTTC.

Regarding this clone: The identical CDR3 is also encoded by other nucleotide sequences in the sample. The chain uses TRBV6-6 and TRBJ2-1; TRBD2 agrees at 11 bases. V dropped 6 bases and J dropped 6; count of bases not matched to a gene: 4. CDR1 and CDR2 (germline): MNHNY, SVGAGI (reference sequence). The CDR3 totals 14 residues. The CDR3 loop is CASSTSGRGNEQFF. In nucleotides, the CDR3 is TGTGCCAGCAGCACTAGCGGGAGAGGCAATGAGCAGTTCTTC.

The CDR3 DNA follows: TGTGCCAGCAGTACCCTTAGCGGGGGGGGGAATGAGCAGTTCTTC. Translation: CASSTLSGGGNEQFF. The J gene is TRBJ2-1, the V gene TRBV6-5, with TRBD2 matching 11 bases. The CDR3 runs 15 residues. From germline, CDR1 is MNHEY and CDR2 SVGAGI. J gave up 7 bases and V 5 bases, and 7 bases lay outside the gene matches.